The clone carrying this TCR beta chain has only a few counts. Its antigen remains unidentified. The library was made from cDNA and included unique molecular identifiers. TCRdb itself ran the PCR reads through MiXCR, one entry per CDR3 protein. The sample consists of about 560,000 distinct CDR3 sequences, 40% to 50% of them appearing once. The record originates from a study of post-analysis software for immune sequencing data. Study outcomes and limitations: Higher frequency in patients than in controls was seen for five TRBV segments, with TRBV5-6, TRBV5-1 and TRBV20-1 among them. People with multiple sclerosis had a significantly lower normalized Chao1 diversity than controls did. F measure clustering grouped samples strongly by preparation batch.

The V gene end was trimmed by 4 bases and the J gene end by 7 bases; junction bases not matched to a gene: 2. The CDR3 is 14 residues long. The germline V gene encodes CDR1 KGHDR and CDR2 SFDVKD. The sample taken for sequencing was blood. J is TRBJ2-1 and V is TRBV24-1; TRBD2 agrees at 11 bases. This TCR was recovered from a girl aged 10-17 years with multiple sclerosis. The CDR3 here is CATSESSGRNEQFF. In DNA form, the CDR3 reads TGTGCCACCAGTGAGTCTAGCGGGAGGAATGAGCAGTTCTTC.